The 19 T cell receptor beta chains in this list originate from one sample, sequenced in a study of control samples from healthy donors and cancer patients. Using immunoSEQ multiplex PCR, the repertoire was profiled, and TCRdb retains in-frame clones only, with some absent. This table has approximately 71,000 clones, just under 90% appearing once. Material for sequencing was PBMCs. Receptors were obtained from a man aged 60 to 75 with lung cancer.

This chain connects TRBV6-1 to TRBJ1-2; perhaps TRBD1 as D (6 bases). Germline lookup yields CDR1 MNHNS and CDR2 SASEGT. This CDR3 comprises 15 residues. Trimming removed 2 bases from V and 2 bases from J, with 12 bases in between. The CDR3: CASSENRAGNYGYTF. In nucleotides, the CDR3 is TGTGCCAGCAGTGAAAACAGGGCAGGGAACTATGGCTACACCTTC.

The chain joins TRBV11-2 to TRBJ2-5; D gene ambiguous. Germline CDR1 reads SGHAT; CDR2 reads FQNNGV. The V and J ends lost 1 base and 5 bases respectively, with 2 bases between them. The CDR3 spans 11 residues. Here the CDR3 reads CASSLGETQYF. The CDR3 nucleotides are TGTGCCAGCAGCTTAGGGGAGACCCAGTACTTC.

The gene calls are TRBV30 and TRBJ2-2; 8 bases match TRBD1. J gave up 4 bases and V 4 bases, and 11 bases lay outside the gene matches. The CDR3 consists of 16 residues. Per germline, CDR1 GTSNPN and CDR2 SVGIG (reference sequence). CDR3 residues: CAWTRYTGGGTGELFF. CDR3 sequence (DNA): TGTGCCTGGACCCGCTATACAGGGGGAGGCACCGGGGAGCTGTTTTTT.

The chain has TRBV7-2 and TRBJ1-4; D gene ambiguous. The CDR3 spans 15 residues. The ends were cut back, 1 base at V and 8 bases at J, with 14 bases in the middle. Germline V gene data show CDR1 as SGHTA and CDR2 as FQGNSA. The CDR3 reads CASSLDNPVAEKLFF. The DNA of the CDR3 is TGTGCCAGCAGCTTAGATAATCCGGTCGCCGAAAAACTGTTTTTT. The variable domain in full, with the rest retrieved from reference TRBV7-2 and TRBJ1-4, is GAGVSQSPSNKVTEKGKDVELRCDPISGHTALYWYRQSLGQGLEFLIYFQGNSAPDKSGLPSDRFSAERTGGSVSTLTIQRTQQEDSAVYLCASSLDNPVAEKLFFGSGTQLSVL.

Only one count was recorded for this clone. For the CDR3, the DNA is TGTGCCAGCTCACCACCGCGGGCAAGCTCCTACGAGCAGTACTTC. The encoded protein is CASSPPRASSYEQYF. J is TRBJ2-7 and V is TRBV18, with D possibly being TRBD2 (5 bases). CDR1 is KGHSH and CDR2 is LQKENI in the germline V gene. This CDR3 contains 15 residues. V lost 0 bases and J 0 bases, leaving 9 bases between the germline ends.

The chain employs TRBV12-3 or TRBV12-4 and TRBJ2-7; D not resolved. CDR3 length equals 11 residues. Trimming removed 5 bases from V and 3 bases from J, with 5 bases in between. CDR3 sequence (DNA): TGTGCCAGCAGTAAAGGCTACGAGCAGTACGTC. Amino acids: CASSKGYEQYV.

The CDR3 region is CASSQEFHQGYTF. In DNA form, the CDR3 reads TGTGCCAGCAGCCAAGAGTTTCATCAGGGCTACACCTTC. This chain joins TRBV3-1 (or the pseudogene TRBV3-2) and TRBJ1-2; no reliable D call. The germline gives CDR1 LGHDT, CDR2 YNNKEL (reference sequence). With 0 bases removed from V and 8 bases from J, the gap between germline ends came to 10 bases. The CDR3 contains 13 residues.

This rearrangement joins TRBV10-3 to TRBJ2-1; D possibly corresponds to TRBD2 (6 bases). The ends were cut back, 7 bases at V and 1 base at J, with 17 bases in the middle. Germline CDR1 reads ENHRY; CDR2 reads SYGVKD. This CDR3 has 16 amino acids. CDR3 region: CAITSRDGGSYNEQFF. The CDR3 nucleotides are TGTGCCATCACCTCCAGGGACGGGGGATCCTACAATGAGCAGTTCTTC.

The V and J genes are TRBV9 and TRBJ2-1; tentatively, D is TRBD1 (6 bases). The CDR3 loop spans 13 amino acids. The germline CDR1 and CDR2 sequences are SGDLS and YYNGEE. Trimming took 1 base from V and 5 from J, leaving 7 bases between them. Written as DNA, the CDR3 is TGTGCCAGCAGCGTACGACAGGACAATGAGCAGTTCTTC. This translates into CASSVRQDNEQFF.

The chain is built from TRBV29-1 and TRBJ1-5, with TRBD1 as a possible D gene (6 bases). The length of the CDR3 is 14 residues. V was shortened by 7 bases and J by 3 bases, with 16 bases between the two germline ends. CDR1 SQVTM and CDR2 ANQGSEA come from the germline V gene. CDR3 sequence (DNA): TGCAGCGCAAGGGACACCAACTTCAATCAGCCCCAGCATTTT. It is translated as CSARDTNFNQPQHF.

J is TRBJ1-1 and V is TRBV7-2; weak D call: TRBD1 (5 bases). The CDR3 sequence is 14 residues long. V lost 3 bases and J 5 bases, leaving 13 bases between the germline ends. In germline, CDR1 is SGHTA, CDR2 FQGNSA. Here the CDR3 reads CASSFMRGETEAFF. The CDR3 DNA is TGTGCCAGCAGCTTTATGAGGGGAGAGACTGAAGCTTTCTTT.

The chain links TRBV5-5 to TRBJ1-4; 8 bases line up with TRBD1. This CDR3 spans 17 amino acids. V was pared by 3 bases and J by 0 bases, with 7 bases of the junction left unmatched. Germline CDR1 SGHKS, CDR2 YYEKEE (reference sequence). Written as DNA, the CDR3 is TGTGCCAGCAGCTCCGTCCCGGGACAGGCAACTAATGAAAAACTGTTTTTT. It specifies CASSSVPGQATNEKLFF.

The genes are TRBV5-4 and TRBJ2-3; TRBD2 agrees at 8 bases. This CDR3 has 15 residues. Losses at the gene ends were 1 base for V and 4 bases for J; bases not matched to a gene: 5. From germline, CDR1 is SGHNT and CDR2 YYREEE (reference sequence). CDR3 coding DNA: TGTGCCAGCAGCTTGCGGGGGGGCAACGCAGATACGCAGTATTTT. This encodes CASSLRGGNADTQYF.

The chain joins TRBV7-6 to TRBJ2-7; TRBD1 is a possible D gene (6 bases). Germline V gives CDR1 SGHVS, CDR2 FNYEAQ. This CDR3 comprises 17 residues. Trimming removed 5 bases from V and 3 bases from J, with 23 bases in between. The CDR3 nucleotides are TGTGCCAGCAGCAGTAACCCCCCAGGGGACGGCTACTACGAGCAGTACTTC. This encodes CASSSNPPGDGYYEQYF.

J is TRBJ1-5 and V is TRBV4-1, with TRBD1 matching over 9 bases. With V trimmed by 5 bases and J by 7 bases, 12 bases remained unmatched. The CDR3 is 16 amino acids. From germline, CDR1 is MGHRA and CDR2 YSYEKL. The chain's CDR3 is CASSEGQGPFGQPQHF. CDR3 nucleotides: TGCGCCAGCAGCGAAGGACAGGGGCCCTTCGGGCAGCCCCAGCATTTT.

This clone was detected only a few times. The J gene is TRBJ2-4, the V gene TRBV21-1. TRBV21-1 is an annotated pseudogene. The CDR3 extends over 15 amino acids. DNA for the CDR3: TGTGCCAGCACCATTTGGGTGGGGTCCAAAAACATTCAGTACTTC. Protein: CASTIWVGSKNIQYF.

This rearrangement joins TRBV5-1 to TRBJ2-4; D not certain. The CDR3 is made up of 14 amino acids. Trimming pared 4 bases from V and 1 base from J, leaving 9 bases between. Germline values: CDR1 SGHRS, CDR2 YFSETQ. In DNA, the CDR3 is TGCGCCAGCAGCCCCTCAGCTGCCAAAAACATTCAGTACTTC. Its protein is CASSPSAAKNIQYF.

This chain connects TRBV13 to TRBJ1-1; D possibly corresponds to TRBD1 (5 bases). This CDR3 has 15 residues. CDR1 and CDR2 from the germline V gene are PRHDT and FYEKMQ (reference sequence). V lost 5 bases and J lost 3, with 16 bases in between. CDR3 in DNA: TGTGCCAGCAGCGCCCGGTGGGGGGAGGACACTGAAGCTTTCTTT. Its translation is CASSARWGEDTEAFF.

V usage is TRBV5-1 and J usage is TRBJ1-5; 10 bases line up with TRBD1. This CDR3 comprises 15 residues. V was pared by 5 bases and J by 5 bases, with 7 bases of the junction left unmatched. Per the germline V gene, CDR1 is SGHRS and CDR2 is YFSETQ. The CDR3, as DNA: TGCGCCAGCAGTCCGGGACAGGGGAGGGATCAGCCCCAGCATTTT. It specifies CASSPGQGRDQPQHF.